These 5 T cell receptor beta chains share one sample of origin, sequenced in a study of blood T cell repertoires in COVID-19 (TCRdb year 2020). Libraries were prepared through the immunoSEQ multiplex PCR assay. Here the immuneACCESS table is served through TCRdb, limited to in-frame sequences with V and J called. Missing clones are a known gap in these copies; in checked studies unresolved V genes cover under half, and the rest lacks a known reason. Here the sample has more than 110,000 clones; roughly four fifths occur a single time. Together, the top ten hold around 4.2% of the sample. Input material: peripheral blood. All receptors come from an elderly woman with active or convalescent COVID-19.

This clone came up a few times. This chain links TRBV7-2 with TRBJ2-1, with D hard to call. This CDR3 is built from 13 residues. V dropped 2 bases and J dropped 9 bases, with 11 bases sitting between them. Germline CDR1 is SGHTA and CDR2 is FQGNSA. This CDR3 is CASSLNLVSEQFF. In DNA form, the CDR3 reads TGTGCCAGCAGCTTAAACTTGGTGAGTGAGCAGTTCTTC.

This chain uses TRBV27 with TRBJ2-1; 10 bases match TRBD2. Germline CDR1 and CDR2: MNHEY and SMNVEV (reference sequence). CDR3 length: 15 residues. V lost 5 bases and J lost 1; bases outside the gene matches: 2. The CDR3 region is CASSPLAGSYNEQFF. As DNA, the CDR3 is TGTGCCAGCAGTCCACTAGCGGGGTCCTACAATGAGCAGTTCTTC.

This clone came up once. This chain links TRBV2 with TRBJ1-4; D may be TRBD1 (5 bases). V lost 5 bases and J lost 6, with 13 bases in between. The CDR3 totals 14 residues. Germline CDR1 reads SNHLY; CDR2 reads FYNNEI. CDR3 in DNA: TGTGCCAGCAGTTGGGGCGCCGGAGATGAAAAACTGTTTTTT. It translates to CASSWGAGDEKLFF.

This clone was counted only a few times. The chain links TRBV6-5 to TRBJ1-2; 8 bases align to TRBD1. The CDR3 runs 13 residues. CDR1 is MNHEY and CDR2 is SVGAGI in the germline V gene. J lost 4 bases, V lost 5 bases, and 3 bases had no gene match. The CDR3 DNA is TGTGCCAGCAGTACAGGGGGTGCCTATGGCTACACCTTC. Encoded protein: CASSTGGAYGYTF.

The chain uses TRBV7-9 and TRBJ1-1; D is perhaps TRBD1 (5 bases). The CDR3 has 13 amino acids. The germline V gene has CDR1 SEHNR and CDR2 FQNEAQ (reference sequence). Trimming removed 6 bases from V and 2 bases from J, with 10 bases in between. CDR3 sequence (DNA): TGTGCCAGCAGGCCGGGGGTTAACACTGAAGCTTTCTTT. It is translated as CASRPGVNTEAFF.